A selection of T cell receptor beta chains follows, all from one sample in a study of blood T cell repertoires in COVID-19. Using immunoSEQ multiplex PCR, the repertoire was profiled, and TCRdb retains in-frame clones only, with some absent. The sample lists about 440,000 clones; roughly 91% were seen once. Sequenced material: peripheral blood. Receptors originate from a woman aged 25 to 39 with acute or convalescent COVID-19. The CDR3 runs from the conserved cysteine through the conserved F or W. The order of the fields is CDR3 DNA, CDR3 protein, D gene, J gene, V gene, clone size. The D gene is left open where the match is weak. Some rows mark clone size as missing; the rest say once, few, many or name a class of expanded clone.

TGTGCCAGTAGCCCACAGGTCACCCCCACCGGGGAGCTGTTTTTT	CASSPQVTPTGELFF	.	TRBJ2-2	TRBV19	.
TGTGCCAGCGGGCGGGGGGCCTACGAGCAGTACTTC	CASGRGAYEQYF	TRBD2	TRBJ2-7	TRBV5-4	.
TGTGCCAGCAGCCCGGGACAGCCAACGTCTGGAAACACCATATATTTT	CASSPGQPTSGNTIYF	TRBD1	TRBJ1-3	TRBV5-5	few
TGTGCCAGCAGCCAGGACAGGGACTACGAGCAGTACTTC	CASSQDRDYEQYF	TRBD1	TRBJ2-7	TRBV7-3	.
TGCGCCAGCAGCTTGACGGCGGCAGTTGAGACCCAGTACTTC	CASSLTAAVETQYF	.	TRBJ2-5	TRBV5-1	.
TGTGCCAGTAGTAACCGACAGGGGCGGATTACTAGCACAGATACGCAGTATTTT	CASSNRQGRITSTDTQYF	TRBD1	TRBJ2-3	TRBV19	.
TGTGCCACCAATAGGGGGAACACTGAAGCTTTCTTT	CATNRGNTEAFF	.	TRBJ1-1	TRBV7-9	.
TGTGCCACGCGTAGGTCTGGACTCCACACAGATACGCAGTATTTT	CATRRSGLHTDTQYF	.	TRBJ2-3	TRBV24-1	.
TGTGCCAGCAGCGTGGGAGGGGGGGCTGAAGCTTTCTTT	CASSVGGGAEAFF	.	TRBJ1-1	TRBV9	.
TGTGCCAGCAGCCTCCGGACAACCTACGAGCAGTACTTC	CASSLRTTYEQYF	.	TRBJ2-7	TRBV11-1	.
TGTGCCAGTAGTTCCGGGTCCTCGGGGTACGAGCAGTACTTC	CASSSGSSGYEQYF	.	TRBJ2-7	TRBV19	.
TGTGCCAGCAGCTCGACACTAGCGGGGACAGATACGCAGTATTTT	CASSSTLAGTDTQYF	TRBD2	TRBJ2-3	TRBV7-2	once
TGTGCCAGCAGCCTACTTCGCGGAGATACGCAGTATTTT	CASSLLRGDTQYF	.	TRBJ2-3	TRBV7-3	.
TGTGCCAGCAGCCGACCGGGACTAGCGGATCCCTACAATGAGCAGTTCTTC	CASSRPGLADPYNEQFF	TRBD2	TRBJ2-1	TRBV14	once
TGTGCCAGCAGTCACGACAGGGGTAGCTATGGCTACACCTTC	CASSHDRGSYGYTF	TRBD1	TRBJ1-2	TRBV11-1	.
TGTGCCTGGAGCGGTAAGACAGGGCGTAACTATGGCTACACCTTC	CAWSGKTGRNYGYTF	TRBD1	TRBJ1-2	TRBV30	.
TGTGCCAGCAGTGACCTTAGCGGGGGGGCCACAGATACGCAGTATTTT	CASSDLSGGATDTQYF	TRBD2	TRBJ2-3	TRBV2	.